The clone carrying this TCR beta chain was detected ten times or more. Its antigen is unidentified. Scientists made TCR beta libraries using quantitative 5'-RACE with molecular barcodes. TCRdb redid the calling of the 5' RACE reads with MiXCR, one entry per CDR3 protein. This table has 250,000 or so distinct CDR3 sequences, roughly 25% appearing once. The data belong to a study of CD8 T cells in ankylosing spondylitis. Study conclusions and caveats: In reactive arthritis synovial fluid and blood, some motif variants had been reported before.

This clonotype was sampled from a male donor with ankylosing spondylitis or in good health (not recorded which). Sequencing was carried out using blood, either unsorted or a sorted T cell fraction (not recorded which).

The CDR3 loop is CASSPDSRGREYGYTF. CDR3 DNA: TGTGCCAGCAGCCCGGATTCCAGGGGGCGGGAGTATGGCTACACCTTC. V gene TRBV7-9 combines with J gene TRBJ1-2; 8 bases match TRBD1. This CDR3 comprises 16 residues. V trimming: 5 bases; J trimming: 5 bases; junction bases outside the gene matches: 13. CDR1 and CDR2 (germline): SEHNR, FQNEAQ (reference sequence).